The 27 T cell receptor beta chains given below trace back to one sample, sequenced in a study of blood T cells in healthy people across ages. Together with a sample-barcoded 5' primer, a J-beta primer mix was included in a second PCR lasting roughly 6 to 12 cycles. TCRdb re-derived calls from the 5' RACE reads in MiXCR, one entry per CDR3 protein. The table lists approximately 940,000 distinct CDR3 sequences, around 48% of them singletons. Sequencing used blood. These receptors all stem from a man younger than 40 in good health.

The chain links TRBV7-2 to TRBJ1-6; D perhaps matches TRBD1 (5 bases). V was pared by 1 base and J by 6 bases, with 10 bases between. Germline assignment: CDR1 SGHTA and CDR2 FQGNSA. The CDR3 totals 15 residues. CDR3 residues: CASSLGQLVNSPLHF. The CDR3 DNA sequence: TGTGCCAGCAGCTTAGGACAGCTAGTTAATTCACCCCTCCACTTT.

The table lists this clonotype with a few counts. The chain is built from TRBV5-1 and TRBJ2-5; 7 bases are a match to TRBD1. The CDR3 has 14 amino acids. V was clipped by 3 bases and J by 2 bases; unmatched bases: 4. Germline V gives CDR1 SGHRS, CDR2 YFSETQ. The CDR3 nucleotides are TGCGCCAGCAGCTCTGGGGACAGTCAAGAGACCCAGTACTTC. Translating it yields CASSSGDSQETQYF.

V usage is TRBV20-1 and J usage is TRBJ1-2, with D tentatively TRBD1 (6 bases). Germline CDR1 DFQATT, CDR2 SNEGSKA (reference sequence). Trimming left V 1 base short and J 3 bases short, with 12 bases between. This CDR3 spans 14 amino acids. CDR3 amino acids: CSARGRGVDYGYTF. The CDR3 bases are TGCAGTGCTAGAGGCAGGGGAGTCGACTATGGCTACACCTTC.

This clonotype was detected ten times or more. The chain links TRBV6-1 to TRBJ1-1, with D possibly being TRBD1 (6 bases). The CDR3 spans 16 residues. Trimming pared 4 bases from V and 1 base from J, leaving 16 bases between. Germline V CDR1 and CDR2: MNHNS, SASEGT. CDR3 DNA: TGTGCCAGCAGTGTCGAAGAGGGGGGCGCGAACACTGAAGCTTTCTTT. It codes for CASSVEEGGANTEAFF.

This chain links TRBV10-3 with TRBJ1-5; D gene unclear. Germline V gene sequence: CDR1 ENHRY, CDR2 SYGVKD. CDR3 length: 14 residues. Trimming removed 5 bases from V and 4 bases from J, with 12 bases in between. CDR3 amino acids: CAISYDDRNQPQHF. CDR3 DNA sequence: TGTGCCATCAGTTATGACGACCGGAATCAGCCCCAGCATTTT.

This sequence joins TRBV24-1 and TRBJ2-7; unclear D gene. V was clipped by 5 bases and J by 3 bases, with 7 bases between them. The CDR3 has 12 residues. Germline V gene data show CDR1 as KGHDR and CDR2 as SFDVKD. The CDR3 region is CATSGADYEQYF. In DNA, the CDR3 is TGTGCCACCAGTGGCGCCGACTACGAGCAGTACTTC.

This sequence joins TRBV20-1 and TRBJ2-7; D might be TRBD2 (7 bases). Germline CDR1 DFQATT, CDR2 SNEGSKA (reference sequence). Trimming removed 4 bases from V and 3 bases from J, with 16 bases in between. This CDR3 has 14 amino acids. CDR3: CSATVGGGHYEQYF. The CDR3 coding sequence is TGCAGTGCTACGGTGGGGGGGGGACACTACGAGCAGTACTTC.

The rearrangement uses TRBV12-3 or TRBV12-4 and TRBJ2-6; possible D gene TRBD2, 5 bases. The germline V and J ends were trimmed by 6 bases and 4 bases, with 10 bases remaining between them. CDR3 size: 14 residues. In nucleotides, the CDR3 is TGTGCCAGCAGACCCGGCGGGGGGGCCAACGTCCTGACTTTC. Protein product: CASRPGGGANVLTF.

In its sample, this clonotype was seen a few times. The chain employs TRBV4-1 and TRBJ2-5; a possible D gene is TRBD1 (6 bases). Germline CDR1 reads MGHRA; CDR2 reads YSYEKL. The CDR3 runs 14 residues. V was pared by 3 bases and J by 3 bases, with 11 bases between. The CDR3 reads CASSHSDRKETQYF. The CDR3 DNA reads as TGCGCCAGCAGCCACTCGGACAGAAAAGAGACCCAGTACTTC.

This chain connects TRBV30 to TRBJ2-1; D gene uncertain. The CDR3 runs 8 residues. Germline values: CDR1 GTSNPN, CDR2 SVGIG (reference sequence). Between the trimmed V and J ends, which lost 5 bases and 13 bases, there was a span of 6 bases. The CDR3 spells CAWGSQFF. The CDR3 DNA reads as TGTGCCTGGGGGTCTCAGTTCTTC.

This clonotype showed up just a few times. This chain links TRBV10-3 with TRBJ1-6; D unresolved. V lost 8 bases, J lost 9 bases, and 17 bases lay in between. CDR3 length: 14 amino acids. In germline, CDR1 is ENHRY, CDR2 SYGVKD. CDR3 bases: TGTGCCATCGGATTGGACTCCTCGGGTTCACCCCTCCACTTT. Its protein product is CAIGLDSSGSPLHF.

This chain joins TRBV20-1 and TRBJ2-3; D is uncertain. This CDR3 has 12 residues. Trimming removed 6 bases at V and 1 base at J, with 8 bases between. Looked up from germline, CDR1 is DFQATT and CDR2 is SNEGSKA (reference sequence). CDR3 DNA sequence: TGCAGTGCGGACCGGGGCACAGATACGCAGTATTTT. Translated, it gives CSADRGTDTQYF.

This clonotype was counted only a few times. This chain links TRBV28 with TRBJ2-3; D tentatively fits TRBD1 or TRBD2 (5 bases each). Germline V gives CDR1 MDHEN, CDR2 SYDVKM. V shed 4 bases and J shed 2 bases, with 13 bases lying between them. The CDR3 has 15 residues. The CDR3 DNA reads TGTGCCAGCAGTTGGGGAGACAGTACCACAGATACGCAGTATTTT. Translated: CASSWGDSTTDTQYF.

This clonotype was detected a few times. CDR3 sequence (DNA): TGTGCCAGCACCGATTCCGGAGGGAGCGAGCAGTACTTC. Its protein product is CASTDSGGSEQYF. The J gene is TRBJ2-7, the V gene TRBV6-8, with a tentative D call TRBD2 (6 bases). From germline, CDR1 is MNHGY and CDR2 SAAAGT. V lost 7 bases to trimming and J lost 6 bases, with 16 bases between them. The CDR3 runs to 13 residues.

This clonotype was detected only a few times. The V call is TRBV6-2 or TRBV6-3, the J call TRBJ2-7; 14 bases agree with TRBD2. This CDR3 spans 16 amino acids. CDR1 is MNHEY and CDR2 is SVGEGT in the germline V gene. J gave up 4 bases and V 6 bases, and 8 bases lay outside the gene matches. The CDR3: CASRDGLAGGLYEQYF. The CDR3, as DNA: TGTGCCAGCAGAGACGGACTAGCGGGGGGTCTTTACGAGCAGTACTTC.

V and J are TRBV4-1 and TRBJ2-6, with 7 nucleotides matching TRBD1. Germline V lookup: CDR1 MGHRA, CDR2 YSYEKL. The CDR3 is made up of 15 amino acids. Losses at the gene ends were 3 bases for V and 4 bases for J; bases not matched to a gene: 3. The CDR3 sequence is CASSQTGNGANVLTF. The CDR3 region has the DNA TGCGCCAGCAGCCAGACAGGGAACGGGGCCAACGTCCTGACTTTC.

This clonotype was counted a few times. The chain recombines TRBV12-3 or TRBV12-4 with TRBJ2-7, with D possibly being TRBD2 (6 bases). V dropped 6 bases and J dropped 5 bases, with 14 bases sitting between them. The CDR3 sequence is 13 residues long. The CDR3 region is CASRRGIGDEQYF. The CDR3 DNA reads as TGTGCCAGCAGGCGGGGTATAGGCGACGAGCAGTACTTC.

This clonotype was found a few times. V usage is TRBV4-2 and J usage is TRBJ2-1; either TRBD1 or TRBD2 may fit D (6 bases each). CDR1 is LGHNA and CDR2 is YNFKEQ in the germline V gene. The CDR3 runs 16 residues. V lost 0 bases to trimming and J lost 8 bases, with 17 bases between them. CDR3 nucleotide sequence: TGTGCCAGCAGCCAAGATCGCAAGGGGGGAGGAGATGAGCAGTTCTTC. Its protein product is CASSQDRKGGGDEQFF.

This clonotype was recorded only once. This chain's CDR3 is CAISPGVVTGELFF. The DNA of the CDR3 is TGTGCCATCAGTCCAGGCGTGGTGACCGGGGAGCTGTTTTTT. This rearrangement joins TRBV10-3 to TRBJ2-2; D remains unclear. The V and J ends lost 5 bases and 5 bases respectively, with 12 bases between them. Germline V gene lookup returns CDR1 ENHRY and CDR2 SYGVKD. The length of the CDR3 is 14 residues.

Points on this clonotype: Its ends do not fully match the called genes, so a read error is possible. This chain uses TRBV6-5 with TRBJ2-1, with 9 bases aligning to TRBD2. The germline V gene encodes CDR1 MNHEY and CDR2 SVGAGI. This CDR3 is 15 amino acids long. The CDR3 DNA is TGTGCCAGCAGAGCGAGCGGGGGGACCTACAATGAGCGGTTCTTC. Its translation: CASRASGGTYNERFF.

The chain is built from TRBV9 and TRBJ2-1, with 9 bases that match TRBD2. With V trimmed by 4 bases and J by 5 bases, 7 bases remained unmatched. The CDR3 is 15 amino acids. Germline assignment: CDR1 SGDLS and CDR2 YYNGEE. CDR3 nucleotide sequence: TGTGCCAGCAGCCCCCGCGCGGGGGGGGACAATGAGCAGTTCTTC. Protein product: CASSPRAGGDNEQFF.

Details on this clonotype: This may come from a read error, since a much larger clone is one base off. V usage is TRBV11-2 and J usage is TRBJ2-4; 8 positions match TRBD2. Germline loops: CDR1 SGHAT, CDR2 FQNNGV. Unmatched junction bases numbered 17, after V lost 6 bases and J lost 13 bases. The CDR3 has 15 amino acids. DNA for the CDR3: TGTGCCAGCAGGGACGGGGGACTAGGCGGGGAGAGCCAGTACTTC. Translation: CASRDGGLGGESQYF.

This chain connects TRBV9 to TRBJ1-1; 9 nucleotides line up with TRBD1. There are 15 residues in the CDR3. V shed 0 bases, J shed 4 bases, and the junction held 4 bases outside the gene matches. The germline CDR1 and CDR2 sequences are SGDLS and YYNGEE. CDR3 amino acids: CASSVDRGRGTEAFF. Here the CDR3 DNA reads TGTGCCAGCAGCGTAGACAGGGGGCGAGGCACTGAAGCTTTCTTT. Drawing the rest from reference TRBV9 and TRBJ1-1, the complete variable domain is DSGVTQTPKHLITATGQRVTLRCSPRSGDLSVYWYQQSLDQGLQFLIQYYNGEERAKGNILERFSAQQFPDLHSELNLSSLELGDSALYFCASSVDRGRGTEAFFGQGTRLTVV.

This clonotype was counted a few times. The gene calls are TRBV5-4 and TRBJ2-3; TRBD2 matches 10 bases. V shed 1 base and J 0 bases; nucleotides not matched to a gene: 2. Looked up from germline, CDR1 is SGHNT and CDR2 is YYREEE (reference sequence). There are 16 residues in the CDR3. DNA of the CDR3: TGTGCCAGCAGCTTGAAACTAGCGGGGAGCACAGATACGCAGTATTTT. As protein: CASSLKLAGSTDTQYF.

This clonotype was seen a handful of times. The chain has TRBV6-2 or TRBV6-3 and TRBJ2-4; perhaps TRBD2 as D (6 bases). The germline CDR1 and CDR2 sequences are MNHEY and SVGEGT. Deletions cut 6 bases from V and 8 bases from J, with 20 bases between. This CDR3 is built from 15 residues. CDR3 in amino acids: CASSSRDLRRDIQYF. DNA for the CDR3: TGTGCCAGCAGCTCAAGGGACCTAAGGAGGGACATTCAGTACTTC.

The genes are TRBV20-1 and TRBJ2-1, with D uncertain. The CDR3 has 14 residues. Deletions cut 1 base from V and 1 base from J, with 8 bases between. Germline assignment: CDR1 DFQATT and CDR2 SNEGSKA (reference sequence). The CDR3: CSARGWDSYNEQFF. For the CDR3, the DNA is TGCAGTGCTAGAGGGTGGGATTCCTACAATGAGCAGTTCTTC.

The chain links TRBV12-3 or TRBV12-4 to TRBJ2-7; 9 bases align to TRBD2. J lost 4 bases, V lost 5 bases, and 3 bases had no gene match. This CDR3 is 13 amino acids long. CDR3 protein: CASSRTSVYEQYF. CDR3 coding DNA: TGTGCCAGCAGTCGGACTAGCGTTTACGAGCAGTACTTC.